Below, 24 T cell receptor beta chains from the same sample are listed, as sequenced in a study of blood T cell repertoires in COVID-19. Produced via immunoSEQ multiplex PCR; TCRdb's table is partial and in-frame only. Counted here are 200,000 or so clones, approximately 84% occurring once; the ten biggest clones make up 1.8%. Sequencing was performed on PBMCs or T cells enriched from blood (not recorded which). The receptors stem from a man aged 55 to 70 who had recovered from COVID-19.

The chain combines TRBV19 with TRBJ1-2; weak D call: TRBD1 (6 bases). Trimming stripped 8 bases from V and 0 bases from J, with 25 bases between. The CDR3 has 18 residues. Germline V gene data show CDR1 as LNHDA and CDR2 as SQIVND (reference sequence). CDR3 sequence reads: CASLPDRGVGRANYGYTF. The DNA for the CDR3 is TGTGCCAGTCTTCCGGACAGAGGAGTCGGACGAGCTAACTATGGCTACACCTTC.

This sequence joins TRBV16 and TRBJ1-5; TRBD1 might be the D (6 bases). V was cut by 3 bases and J by 4 bases, with 10 bases left in between. Germline assignment: CDR1 KGHSY and CDR2 FQNENV. The CDR3 is made up of 14 amino acids. DNA of the CDR3: TGTGCCAGCAGCCAGTCCCAGGGGAATCAGCCCCAGCATTTT. This sequence encodes CASSQSQGNQPQHF.

The V and J genes are TRBV5-6 and TRBJ1-1; 11 bases align to TRBD1. The CDR3 length is 15 residues. V lost 3 bases and J lost 2; bases outside the gene matches: 3. CDR1 SGHDT and CDR2 YYEEEE come from the germline V gene. DNA of the CDR3: TGTGCCAGCAGCTCCTGGACAGGGGGCAACACTGAAGCTTTCTTT. It encodes CASSSWTGGNTEAFF. Full variable domain (outside the CDR3, taken from reference TRBV5-6 and TRBJ1-1): DAGVTQSPTHLIKTRGQQVTLRCSPKSGHDTVSWYQQALGQGPQFIFQYYEEEERQRGNFPDRFSGHQFPNYSSELNVNALLLGDSALYLCASSSWTGGNTEAFFGQGTRLTVV.

This chain joins TRBV11-2 and TRBJ2-7, with a tentative D call TRBD2 (6 bases). This CDR3 spans 16 amino acids. Looked up from germline, CDR1 is SGHAT and CDR2 is FQNNGV. V was trimmed by 2 bases and J by 0 bases, leaving 14 bases between them. CDR3 amino acids: CASSLLRGTRSYEQYF. DNA of the CDR3: TGTGCCAGCAGCTTATTGCGCGGGACCCGCTCCTACGAGCAGTACTTC.

This clone was seen only once. The rearrangement uses TRBV6-5 and TRBJ1-1, with TRBD1 matching 9 bases. The CDR3 has 15 amino acids. Germline V gene sequence: CDR1 MNHEY, CDR2 SVGAGI. J gave up 11 bases and V 6 bases, and 16 bases lay outside the gene matches. The CDR3 DNA reads TGTGCCAGCAGGACTACCACAGGGGGCTGGAAAGGGGCTTTCTTT. It yields the protein CASRTTTGGWKGAFF.

The chain carries TRBV5-6 and TRBJ1-6, with D possibly TRBD1 on 5 matching bases. Looked up from germline, CDR1 is SGHDT and CDR2 is YYEEEE. The length of the CDR3 is 14 residues. With 2 bases removed from V and 9 bases from J, the gap between germline ends came to 12 bases. In DNA form, the CDR3 reads TGTGCCAGCAGCTTCCCCGGCAGGGTTTCACCCCTCCACTTT. This sequence encodes CASSFPGRVSPLHF.

The chain recombines TRBV11-2 with TRBJ1-3; no firm D call. The germline V gene encodes CDR1 SGHAT and CDR2 FQNNGV. CDR3 length: 16 amino acids. Deletions cut 2 bases from V and 0 bases from J, with 11 bases between. CDR3 bases: TGTGCCAGCAGCTTACCTTACCTGAGCTCTGGAAACACCATATATTTT. Its protein product is CASSLPYLSSGNTIYF. Filled out from reference TRBV11-2 and TRBJ1-3, the complete variable domain reads EAGVAQSPRYKIIEKRQSVAFWCNPISGHATLYWYQQILGQGPKLLIQFQNNGVVDDSQLPKDRFSAERLKGVDSTLKIQPAKLEDSAVYLCASSLPYLSSGNTIYFGEGSWLTVV.

The rearrangement joins TRBV19 to TRBJ2-3; 8 bases match TRBD2. The CDR3 runs to 14 residues. CDR1 LNHDA and CDR2 SQIVND come from the germline V gene (reference sequence). The ends lost 7 bases at V and 1 base at J; junction bases unmatched: 4. Here the CDR3 reads CASTSGGRTDTQYF. CDR3 coding DNA: TGTGCCAGTACATCGGGGGGGCGCACAGATACGCAGTATTTT.

This clone was seen a single time. The chain has TRBV6-5 and TRBJ2-5; 10 positions agree with TRBD1. V lost 6 bases and J lost 5; bases outside the gene matches: 6. CDR1 and CDR2 (germline): MNHEY, SVGAGI. The CDR3 extends over 14 amino acids. CDR3 coding DNA: TGTGCCAGCAGCCTCGGACAGGGGGGGGAGACCCAGTACTTC. Its protein is CASSLGQGGETQYF.

The rearrangement links TRBV29-1 to TRBJ1-1; TRBD1 agrees at 11 bases. The junction had 7 bases not matched to a gene; V was cut back by 3 bases and J by 7 bases. CDR1 SQVTM and CDR2 ANQGSEA come from the germline V gene. This CDR3 has 14 amino acids. CDR3 in amino acids: CSVDGQGQGVEAFF. As DNA, the CDR3 is TGCAGCGTTGATGGTCAGGGACAGGGGGTTGAAGCTTTCTTT.

The chain is built from TRBV21-1 and TRBJ2-7; the table's D call, TRBD2, has no DNA check behind it. TRBV21-1 is reported as a pseudogene. The CDR3 is 12 residues long. CDR3 DNA sequence: TGTGCCAGTAGCAGGAGTAACTACGAGCAGTACTTC. Protein product: CASSRSNYEQYF.

A few counts support this clone. This chain connects TRBV13 to TRBJ2-1; 12 nucleotides line up with TRBD1. The CDR3 extends over 16 amino acids. Germline values: CDR1 PRHDT, CDR2 FYEKMQ (reference sequence). V trimming: 5 bases; J trimming: 3 bases; junction bases outside the gene matches: 5. The CDR3 reads CASSQGTGGVYNEQFF. The CDR3 DNA is TGTGCCAGCAGCCAGGGGACAGGGGGCGTCTACAATGAGCAGTTCTTC.

This clone was picked up a small number of times. V and J are TRBV18 and TRBJ2-1; 10 nucleotides line up with TRBD2. After removal of 3 bases from V and 4 bases from J, the junction contained 6 bases not matched to a gene. This CDR3 contains 16 residues. Germline V gives CDR1 KGHSH, CDR2 LQKENI. CDR3 sequence reads: CASSPALAGGYNEQFF. CDR3 DNA: TGTGCCAGCTCACCCGCCTTAGCGGGGGGTTACAATGAGCAGTTCTTC. Full variable domain (rest looked up from reference TRBV18 and TRBJ2-1): NAGVMQNPRHLVRRRGQEARLRCSPMKGHSHVYWYRQLPEEGLKFMVYLQKENIIDESGMPKERFSAEFPKEGPSILRIQQVVRGDSAAYFCASSPALAGGYNEQFFGPGTRLTVL.

The table lists this clone with a few counts. The chain is built from TRBV5-8 and TRBJ2-7; no reliable D call. This CDR3 spans 11 amino acids. V was clipped by 6 bases and J by 4 bases, with 8 bases between them. Germline V gene lookup returns CDR1 SGHTS and CDR2 YDEGEE. CDR3 nucleotide sequence: TGTGCCAGCATCCTTCGTTACGAGCAGTACTTC. Its protein product is CASILRYEQYF. Variable domain in full (rest from reference TRBV5-8 and TRBJ2-7): EAGVTQSPTHLIKTRGQQATLRCSPISGHTSVYWYQQALGLGLQFLLWYDEGEERNRGNFPPRFSGRQFPNYSSELNVNALELEDSALYLCASILRYEQYFGPGTRLTVT.

The rearrangement uses TRBV7-3 and TRBJ2-1; perhaps TRBD1 as D (6 bases). From germline, CDR1 is SGHTA and CDR2 FQGTGA. The CDR3 extends over 14 amino acids. V lost 5 bases and J lost 5, with 13 bases in between. The CDR3 sequence is CASSQGQGNNEQFF. CDR3 coding DNA: TGTGCCAGCAGCCAGGGGCAGGGTAACAATGAGCAGTTCTTC.

This chain joins TRBV10-3 and TRBJ2-7, with 11 bases matching TRBD1. There are 16 residues in the CDR3. Germline trimming cut 0 bases from V and 5 bases from J; bases unmatched to any gene: 6. CDR1 and CDR2 (germline): ENHRY, SYGVKD. The CDR3 spells CAISESGTGGFHEQYF. In nucleotides, the CDR3 is TGTGCCATCAGTGAGTCAGGGACAGGGGGTTTCCACGAGCAGTACTTC.

This clone has a single count. The rearrangement uses TRBV11-1 and TRBJ2-2; D gene unclear. Germline assignment: CDR1 SGHAT and CDR2 FQDESV (reference sequence). Trimming removed 10 bases at V and 4 bases at J, with 10 bases between. CDR3 size: 12 residues. The CDR3 coding sequence is TGTGCCATAGTTGAGGTCACCGGGGAGCTGTTTTTT. It encodes CAIVEVTGELFF.

V usage is TRBV4-3 and J usage is TRBJ2-7; 8 bases align to TRBD2. Germline-derived CDR1 and CDR2 are LGHNA and YSLEER. Unmatched junction bases numbered 11, after V lost 1 base and J lost 3 bases. This CDR3 comprises 17 residues. The DNA of the CDR3 is TGCGCCAGCAGCCAAGTGGCCTCAGCGGGGGTCCTCTACGAGCAGTACTTC. The encoded protein is CASSQVASAGVLYEQYF.

The chain employs TRBV10-3 and TRBJ1-4; D unclear. Germline CDR1 reads ENHRY; CDR2 reads SYGVKD. Trimming shortened V by 4 bases and J by 6 bases, and 9 bases separated the two germline ends. The CDR3 runs to 13 residues. The CDR3 region has the DNA TGTGCCATCAGTGCGGGGAGTGATGAAAAACTGTTTTTT. Residues: CAISAGSDEKLFF.

This chain uses TRBV7-9 with TRBJ2-3, with TRBD1 matching 9 bases. The CDR3 totals 15 residues. CDR1 and CDR2 from the germline V gene are SEHNR and FQNEAQ (reference sequence). V lost 5 bases, J lost 8 bases, and 11 bases stayed unmatched. The DNA of the CDR3 is TGTGCCAGCAGCCCCCCCGGGACAGGGTTTAGTACGCAGTATTTT. It encodes CASSPPGTGFSTQYF.

The rearrangement joins TRBV7-9 to TRBJ1-2, with 7 bases aligning to TRBD1. The CDR3 contains 16 residues. Germline CDR1 and CDR2: SEHNR and FQNEAQ (reference sequence). With 7 bases clipped from V and 6 bases from J, the junction kept 17 bases outside the gene matches. The CDR3: CASTTPGTGVEDGYTF. The CDR3 nucleotides read TGTGCCAGCACAACCCCCGGCACAGGGGTAGAGGATGGCTACACCTTC. Full variable domain (remainder filled in from reference TRBV7-9 and TRBJ1-2): DTGVSQNPRHKITKRGQNVTFRCDPISEHNRLYWYRQTLGQGPEFLTYFQNEAQLEKSRLLSDRFSAERPKGSFSTLEIQRTEQGDSAMYLCASTTPGTGVEDGYTFGSGTRLTVV.

This clone was found a few times. The rearrangement joins TRBV7-8 to TRBJ2-1; 7 bases agree with TRBD1. This CDR3 is 15 amino acids long. After removal of 3 bases from V and 6 bases from J, the junction contained 8 bases not matched to a gene. Germline V gene data show CDR1 as SGHVS and CDR2 as FQNEAQ. The CDR3 DNA is TGTGCCAGCAGCTTCCGACAGGGCATGTTCAATGAGCAGTTCTTC. This sequence encodes CASSFRQGMFNEQFF.

V usage is TRBV10-1 and J usage is TRBJ1-6; D may be TRBD1 (6 bases). V lost 10 bases and J lost 10, with 23 bases in between. This CDR3 contains 15 residues. Germline CDR1 is WNHNN and CDR2 is SYGVQD (reference sequence). The CDR3 nucleotides read TGCGCCATCCATACAGACTCGACACAGGGATCACCCCTCCACTTT. Residues: CAIHTDSTQGSPLHF.

The chain couples TRBV4-3 to TRBJ2-3; 12 nucleotides match TRBD1. This CDR3 comprises 17 residues. V was clipped by 1 base and J by 4 bases; unmatched bases: 6. Germline CDR1 reads LGHNA; CDR2 reads YSLEER. In DNA, the CDR3 is TGCGCCAGCAGCCAAGCAGCCGGGACAGGGGGCGCAGATACGCAGTATTTT. This translates into CASSQAAGTGGADTQYF.